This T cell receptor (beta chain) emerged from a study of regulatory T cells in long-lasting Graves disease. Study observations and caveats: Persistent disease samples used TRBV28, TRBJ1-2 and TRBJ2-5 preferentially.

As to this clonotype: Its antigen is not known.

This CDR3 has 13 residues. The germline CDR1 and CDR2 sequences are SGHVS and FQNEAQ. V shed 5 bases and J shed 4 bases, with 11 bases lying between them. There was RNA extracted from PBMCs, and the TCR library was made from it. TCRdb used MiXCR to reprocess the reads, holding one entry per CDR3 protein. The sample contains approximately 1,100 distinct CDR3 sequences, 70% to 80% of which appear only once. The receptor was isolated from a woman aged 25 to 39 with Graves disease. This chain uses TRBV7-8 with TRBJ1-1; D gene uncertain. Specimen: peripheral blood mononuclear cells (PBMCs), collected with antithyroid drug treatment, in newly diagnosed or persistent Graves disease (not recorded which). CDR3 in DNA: TGTGCCAGCAGCCATCATGGGTCCACTGAAGCTTTCTTT. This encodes CASSHHGSTEAFF.